The present T cell receptor (beta chain) was sequenced within a study of neurological immune-mediated disorders. The sorted libraries took 1 million CD4+ or CD8+ T cells. V was pared by 5 bases and J by 7 bases, with 9 bases between. The CDR3 contains 12 residues. In germline, CDR1 is MNHEY, CDR2 SMNVEV (reference sequence). This clonotype was seen ten or more times. Each TCR transcript was tagged with a 10-nucleotide random UMI during 5'RACE. In TCRdb, the 5' RACE reads were re-called with MiXCR into one record per CDR3 protein. The table shows 15,000 to 20,000 distinct CDR3 sequences, with roughly a tenth occurring only once.

Sequencing input: CD8+ T cells from blood. The sequence was obtained from a woman in her 50s in good health. The rearrangement links TRBV27 to TRBJ1-5; D might be TRBD1 (5 bases). The CDR3 region is CASSPGRQPQHF. The CDR3 coding sequence is TGTGCCAGCAGTCCGGGGCGGCAGCCCCAGCATTTT.